The T cell receptor (beta chain) under discussion was sequenced for a study of Ad26.COV2.S vaccination and SARS-CoV-2 variants. Study context: The study gave Ad26.COV2.S intramuscularly, once or twice 56 days apart.

Profiling relied on immunoSEQ multiplex PCR, and the TCRdb table lists in-frame clones only, not all of them. The sample shows 350,000 to 500,000 clones, approximately 89% of them seen only once. Treatment noted: some 20 received Ad26.COV2.S at low or high dose, single or two shots; roughly five received placebo; per-sample allocation not given. Material that was analyzed had been drawn on day 63 after the first vaccine or placebo injection. CDR3 length equals 16 residues. The ends were cut back, 5 bases at V and 3 bases at J, with 19 bases in the middle. Germline CDR1 is MNHEY and CDR2 is SMNVEV (reference sequence).

This chain uses TRBV27 with TRBJ1-2; D is perhaps TRBD1 (5 bases). The sample was peripheral blood, taken in a trial of Ad26.COV2.S vaccine versus placebo. The source of this sequence is a person aged 18-60 years who received the Ad26.COV2.S COVID-19 vaccine or a placebo. The CDR3 loop is CASSALWGDEDYGYTF. In DNA, the CDR3 is TGTGCCAGCAGTGCCCTCTGGGGGGATGAGGACTATGGCTACACCTTC.